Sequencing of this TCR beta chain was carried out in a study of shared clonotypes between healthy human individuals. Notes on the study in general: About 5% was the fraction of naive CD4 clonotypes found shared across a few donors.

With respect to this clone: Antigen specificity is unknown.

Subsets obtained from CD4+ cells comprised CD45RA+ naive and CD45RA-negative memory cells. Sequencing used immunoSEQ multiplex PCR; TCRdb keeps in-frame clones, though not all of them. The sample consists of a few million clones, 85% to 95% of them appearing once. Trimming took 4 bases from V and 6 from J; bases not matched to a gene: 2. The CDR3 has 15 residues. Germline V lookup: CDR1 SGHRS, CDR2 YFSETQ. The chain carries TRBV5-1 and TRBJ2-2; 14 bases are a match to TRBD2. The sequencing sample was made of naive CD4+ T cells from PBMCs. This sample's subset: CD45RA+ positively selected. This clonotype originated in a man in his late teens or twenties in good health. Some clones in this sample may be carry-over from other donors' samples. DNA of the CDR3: TGCGCCAGCAGCGGGACTAGCGGGAGTGCCGGGGAGCTGTTTTTT. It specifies CASSGTSGSAGELFF.